These 27 T cell receptor beta chains were all obtained from the same sample, sequenced in a study of human T cells and chemical hapten exposure. TCRdb fed the RACE reads into MiXCR, producing one record per CDR3 protein. The sample lists roughly 98,000 distinct CDR3 sequences; around 11% were seen once. The time point: patch test 1, 2 weeks after DPC sensitization. The treatment was: therapeutic diphenylcyclopropenone sensitization with weekly scalp DPC. The source material was whole blood, sampled in connection with sensitization to the hapten diphenylcyclopropenone (DPC). The receptor source for this set is a woman in her thirties or forties with alopecia areata. Some clones in this sample may be carry-over from other donors' samples.

This clonotype was seen a few times. The J gene is TRBJ1-1, the V gene TRBV6-5; D call uncertain. The CDR3 length is 13 residues. V was clipped by 2 bases and J by 1 base, with 5 bases between them. Germline assignment: CDR1 MNHEY and CDR2 SVGAGI. The CDR3 coding sequence is TGTGCCAGCAGTTACCGTAGGAACACTGAAGCTTTCTTT. Its translation: CASSYRRNTEAFF.

This clonotype was counted between two and nine times. This chain links TRBV28 with TRBJ1-5; TRBD1 matches at 8 bases. Germline CDR1 is MDHEN and CDR2 is SYDVKM. The CDR3 totals 14 residues. V shed 5 bases and J 9 bases; nucleotides not matched to a gene: 9. Here the CDR3 reads CASSTRQGLWPQHF. The CDR3 region has the DNA TGTGCCAGCAGTACCCGACAGGGGCTATGGCCCCAGCATTTT.

Only a few counts were recorded for this clonotype. The chain recombines TRBV5-4 with TRBJ2-5; 9 positions agree with TRBD1. The germline V gene encodes CDR1 SGHNT and CDR2 YYREEE (reference sequence). J was trimmed by 4 bases and V by 4 bases; bases with no gene match: 5. The CDR3 loop spans 14 amino acids. The CDR3: CASSGTGGRETQYF. For the CDR3, the DNA is TGTGCCAGCAGCGGAACAGGGGGCCGAGAGACCCAGTACTTC. Looking up the rest from reference TRBV5-4 and TRBJ2-5 gives the full variable domain: ETGVTQSPTHLIKTRGQQVTLRCSSQSGHNTVSWYQQALGQGPQFIFQYYREEENGRGNFPPRFSGLQFPNYSSELNVNALELDDSALYLCASSGTGGRETQYFGPGTRLLVL.

This clonotype was observed a few times. The V call is TRBV6-1, the J call TRBJ2-5; D tentatively fits TRBD1 or TRBD2 (6 bases each). Deletions cut 3 bases from V and 5 bases from J, with 19 bases between. Germline loops: CDR1 MNHNS, CDR2 SASEGT. The CDR3 length is 16 residues. CDR3 residues: CASSDPPGAGEETQYF. In nucleotides, the CDR3 is TGTGCCAGCAGTGACCCTCCGGGGGCAGGGGAGGAGACCCAGTACTTC.

The chain recombines TRBV9 with TRBJ2-1, with D tentatively TRBD1 (6 bases). Germline V lookup: CDR1 SGDLS, CDR2 YYNGEE. The V end was cut by 3 bases, the J end by 0 bases, with 10 bases between. CDR3 length: 15 residues. The CDR3, as DNA: TGTGCCAGCAGCGAGGGGGTAAACTCCTACAATGAGCAGTTCTTC. As protein: CASSEGVNSYNEQFF.

At least ten counts were recorded for this clonotype. The chain couples TRBV7-8 to TRBJ2-7, with 9 bases matching TRBD2. Germline CDR1 reads SGHVS; CDR2 reads FQNEAQ. The CDR3 contains 15 residues. V lost 1 base to trimming and J lost 3 bases; unmatched junction nucleotides: 4. The CDR3, as DNA: TGTGCCAGCAGCTTAGGCGGGAGGGCCGGCTACGAGCAGTACTTC. This translates into CASSLGGRAGYEQYF.

This clonotype was seen only a few times. The V gene is TRBV14, the J gene TRBJ2-3; no reliable D call. V shed 1 base and J shed 4 bases, with 9 bases lying between them. The germline CDR1 and CDR2 sequences are SGHDN and FVKESK. This CDR3 spans 14 amino acids. This chain's CDR3 is CASSQVRASDTQYF. Written as DNA, the CDR3 is TGTGCCAGCAGCCAAGTCCGGGCTTCAGATACGCAGTATTTT.

This clonotype was recorded a few times. This sequence joins TRBV5-1 and TRBJ2-1; 7 bases agree with TRBD1. The CDR3 runs 15 residues. Germline lookup yields CDR1 SGHRS and CDR2 YFSETQ. V shed 0 bases and J 3 bases; nucleotides not matched to a gene: 3. CDR3 sequence reads: CASSLEGQVYNEQFF. The DNA for the CDR3 is TGCGCCAGCAGCTTGGAAGGACAGGTCTACAATGAGCAGTTCTTC.

As concerns this clonotype: This may be a read error, as it is one base from a much larger clone. The chain joins TRBV20-1 to TRBJ1-1; tentative D call: TRBD1 (6 bases). The CDR3 loop spans 13 amino acids. Germline values: CDR1 DFQATT, CDR2 SNEGSKA (reference sequence). Trimming cost V 5 bases and J 6 bases, with 16 bases left between them. The chain's CDR3 is CSAPAQQGAEAFF. The CDR3 DNA reads TGCAGTGCTCCTGCCCAACAGGGAGCTGAAGCTTTCTTT.

Only a few counts were recorded for this clonotype. The J gene is TRBJ2-7, the V gene TRBV5-4, with D perhaps assigned TRBD1 or TRBD2 (5 bases each). Per germline, CDR1 SGHNT and CDR2 YYREEE (reference sequence). The CDR3 consists of 15 residues. The V end lost 3 bases, the J end lost 0 bases, and 13 bases lay between the germline ends. The CDR3 region has the DNA TGTGCCAGCAGCTCTCCCGGGACGGCCTCCTACGAGCAGTACTTC. Translated: CASSSPGTASYEQYF.

This clonotype appeared a few times. Mismatch with germline at one junction end may stem from a read error. The chain is built from TRBV4-2 and TRBJ2-5; D might be TRBD2 (5 bases). This CDR3 is built from 10 residues. CDR1 LGHNA and CDR2 YNFKEQ come from the germline V gene. Here the CDR3 DNA reads TGTGCCAGCACCTTCGGGAAGTCGGGCTTC. Translated: CASTFGKSGF.

V gene TRBV6-2 or TRBV6-3 combines with J gene TRBJ2-3; D uncertain. V was clipped by 0 bases and J by 2 bases, with 12 bases between them. The CDR3 runs 16 residues. Germline CDR1 is MNHEY and CDR2 is SVGEGT. CDR3 sequence (DNA): TGTGCCAGCAGTTACTCGATCGGCGTTCCCACAGATACGCAGTATTTT. Residues: CASSYSIGVPTDTQYF.

The chain combines TRBV28 with TRBJ2-7, with D uncertain. The CDR3 has 13 amino acids. Per germline, CDR1 MDHEN and CDR2 SYDVKM. V was shortened by 5 bases and J by 3 bases, with 11 bases between the two germline ends. CDR3 coding DNA: TGTGCCAGCAGTATTACAGTCGGCTACGAGCAGTACTTC. Its protein is CASSITVGYEQYF.

This clonotype turned up a few times. The CDR3 DNA is TGTGCCAGCAGCCCCTCCCCCGGGCTAGCGGGAGGCTACGAGCAGTACTTC. It is translated as CASSPSPGLAGGYEQYF. J is TRBJ2-7 and V is TRBV21-1; the table names TRBD2, a call not compared with the DNA. TRBV21-1 is noted as a pseudogene. This CDR3 has 17 amino acids.

This clonotype has ten or more counts. The rearrangement links TRBV5-4 to TRBJ2-1; tentatively, D is TRBD1 or TRBD2 (5 bases each). Trimming took off 3 bases at V and 0 bases at J, with 19 bases between the two ends. There are 18 residues in the CDR3. Germline CDR1 reads SGHNT; CDR2 reads YYREEE (reference sequence). The CDR3 region is CASSSSGATISSYNEQFF. CDR3 DNA sequence: TGTGCCAGCAGCTCGTCCGGGGCCACGATCAGCTCCTACAATGAGCAGTTCTTC.

This clonotype was observed a handful of times. The chain joins TRBV20-1 to TRBJ2-1, with D tentatively TRBD1 or TRBD2 (5 bases each). The CDR3 is made up of 13 amino acids. Per the germline V gene, CDR1 is DFQATT and CDR2 is SNEGSKA (reference sequence). V lost 6 bases and J 8 bases, leaving 17 bases between the germline ends. CDR3 region: CSANEGTVHEQFF. The CDR3 nucleotides read TGCAGTGCCAACGAAGGGACGGTCCATGAGCAGTTCTTC.

This chain connects TRBV28 to TRBJ2-7; TRBD2 is a possible D gene (6 bases). With 6 bases removed from V and 2 bases from J, the gap between germline ends came to 17 bases. This CDR3 has 15 residues. Germline CDR1 and CDR2: MDHEN and SYDVKM. CDR3 nucleotides: TGTGCCAGCAGCCACCCGGGACTTGCTACCTACGAGCAGTACTTC. Amino acid sequence: CASSHPGLATYEQYF. Together with reference TRBV28 and TRBJ2-7, the CDR3 gives the full variable domain: DVKVTQSSRYLVKRTGEKVFLECVQDMDHENMFWYRQDPGLGLRLIYFSYDVKMKEKGDIPEGYSVSREKKERFSLILESASTNQTSMYLCASSHPGLATYEQYFGPGTRLTVT.

This clonotype has ten or more counts. The chain links TRBV6-2 or TRBV6-3 to TRBJ2-7, with a tentative D call TRBD1 (5 bases). The CDR3 contains 14 residues. CDR1 and CDR2 (germline): MNHEY, SVGEGT. V was shortened by 5 bases and J by 0 bases, with 11 bases between the two germline ends. The CDR3 DNA reads as TGTGCCAGCAGTGAGCTAGGGGCCTCCTACGAGCAGTACTTC. Amino acid sequence: CASSELGASYEQYF.

The table lists this clonotype with many counts. The DNA for the CDR3 is TGTGCCAGCAGTGAGGACAGCGAATCCTACAATGAGCAGTTCTTC. Translating gives CASSEDSESYNEQFF. V usage is TRBV7-8 and J usage is TRBJ2-1, with D perhaps matching TRBD1 (6 bases). The CDR3 length is 15 residues. The V gene lost 6 bases and the J gene lost 1 base, with 13 bases spanning the gap. Germline loops: CDR1 SGHVS, CDR2 FQNEAQ.

This clonotype appeared a few times. The chain carries TRBV5-4 and TRBJ2-6; D remains unclear. CDR3 size: 15 residues. V was clipped by 4 bases and J by 0 bases, with 8 bases between them. Germline V gene lookup returns CDR1 SGHNT and CDR2 YYREEE (reference sequence). This CDR3 is CASSLPYSGANVLTF. In DNA form, the CDR3 reads TGTGCCAGCAGCCTACCCTACTCTGGGGCCAACGTCCTGACTTTC.

CDR3 coding DNA: TGTGCCAGCAGTTTCAGGGCAGGGGCCCAGTATTTT. This encodes CASSFRAGAQYF. This chain links TRBV27 with TRBJ2-3, with a tentative D call TRBD1 (6 bases). V was clipped by 3 bases and J by 12 bases, with 13 bases between them. The CDR3 totals 12 residues. CDR1 is MNHEY and CDR2 is SMNVEV in the germline V gene (reference sequence).

A few counts support this clonotype. The chain is built from TRBV20-1 and TRBJ2-7, with a possible D match to TRBD2 (6 bases). CDR3 length: 11 amino acids. Germline CDR1 is DFQATT and CDR2 is SNEGSKA (reference sequence). The CDR3: CGWDSDYEQYF. As DNA, the CDR3 is TGCGGATGGGACTCTGACTACGAGCAGTACTTC.

The chain employs TRBV10-3 and TRBJ1-1; 9 positions match TRBD1. The germline V gene has CDR1 ENHRY and CDR2 SYGVKD. After removal of 6 bases from V and 0 bases from J, the junction contained 5 bases not matched to a gene. CDR3 length equals 15 residues. The CDR3 DNA reads TGTGCCATCAGGCCGGGACAGGGTTTGAACACTGAAGCTTTCTTT. It is translated as CAIRPGQGLNTEAFF.

This clonotype occurred many times. This chain uses TRBV28 with TRBJ2-7; TRBD2 might be the D (6 bases). The CDR3 has 13 residues. The ends were cut back, 7 bases at V and 1 base at J, with 11 bases in the middle. The germline gives CDR1 MDHEN, CDR2 SYDVKM. The CDR3 sequence is CASTMGGSYEQYF. In nucleotides, the CDR3 is TGTGCCAGCACAATGGGGGGATCCTACGAGCAGTACTTC.

The rearrangement joins TRBV20-1 to TRBJ2-6; 7 nucleotides match TRBD1. V trimming: 4 bases; J trimming: 1 base; junction bases outside the gene matches: 1. The germline gives CDR1 DFQATT, CDR2 SNEGSKA (reference sequence). This CDR3 contains 14 residues. The CDR3 nucleotides are TGCAGTGCTACACAGGGGTCTGGGGCCAACGTCCTGACTTTC. It is translated as CSATQGSGANVLTF.

This clonotype has only a few counts. This chain links TRBV20-1 with TRBJ2-4; 10 bases align to TRBD2. V shed 3 bases, J shed 0 bases, and the junction held 5 bases outside the gene matches. The germline CDR1 and CDR2 sequences are DFQATT and SNEGSKA (reference sequence). The CDR3 runs 16 residues. The CDR3 region has the DNA TGCAGTGCTAGTACTAGCGGGACACTAGCCAAAAACATTCAGTACTTC. The encoded protein is CSASTSGTLAKNIQYF.

This clonotype has at least ten counts. The J gene is TRBJ1-5, the V gene TRBV5-1, with 7 bases aligning to TRBD1. Germline V gene data show CDR1 as SGHRS and CDR2 as YFSETQ. Trimming took 4 bases from V and 2 from J; bases not matched to a gene: 6. The length of the CDR3 is 15 residues. CDR3 protein: CASSPTGTGNQPQHF. The CDR3, as DNA: TGCGCCAGCAGCCCGACAGGGACGGGCAATCAGCCCCAGCATTTT.